These 24 T cell receptor beta chains came from one sample sequenced in a study of T cell repertoires in cytomegalovirus infection (dated by TCRdb to the late 2010s). This sample was sequenced with an Illumina HiSeq 1500. TCRdb reworked the public reads: Q25 trimming with fastp, MiXCR clone assembly, productive beta chains retained. Entries are consolidated by CDR3 protein sequence, retaining the most common genes and DNA. Counted in this sample were a few hundred thousand distinct CDR3 sequences; 15% to 20% of them appeared once. The ten largest clones represent around half of the sample. The sample taken for sequencing was CD8+ T cells from PBMCs. The receptors here all came from a human donor in good health (CMV status not recorded). Some clones in this sample may be carry-over from other donors' samples.

The gene calls are TRBV7-6 and TRBJ2-7; 7 bases line up with TRBD1. CDR1 and CDR2 from the germline V gene are SGHVS and FNYEAQ. The CDR3 loop spans 11 amino acids. V shed 1 base and J 13 bases; nucleotides not matched to a gene: 4. CDR3 sequence reads: CASSLGDSHYF. Written as DNA, the CDR3 is TGTGCCAGCAGCTTAGGGGACAGCCACTACTTC.

This clonotype was picked up a small number of times. This chain links TRBV28 with TRBJ2-5, with D possibly TRBD2 on 5 matching bases. This CDR3 has 14 amino acids. V lost 6 bases and J lost 5, with 16 bases in between. CDR1 and CDR2 (germline): MDHEN, SYDVKM. The CDR3 reads CASRTLDGEETQYF. For the CDR3, the DNA is TGTGCCAGCAGAACACTTGACGGGGAGGAGACCCAGTACTTC.

This clonotype has a handful of counts. This chain connects TRBV6-5 to TRBJ2-1, with TRBD1 matching over 9 bases. This CDR3 spans 17 amino acids. V lost 0 bases to trimming and J lost 1 base; unmatched junction nucleotides: 4. Germline-derived CDR1 and CDR2 are MNHEY and SVGAGI. CDR3 loop: CASSYSGGTGSYNEQFF. CDR3 bases: TGTGCCAGCAGTTACTCAGGGGGGACAGGGTCCTACAATGAGCAGTTCTTC.

This clonotype was found a few times. The chain is built from TRBV20-1 and TRBJ1-5; tentatively, D is TRBD1 (6 bases). V was trimmed by 0 bases and J by 4 bases, leaving 13 bases between them. Germline-derived CDR1 and CDR2 are DFQATT and SNEGSKA (reference sequence). This CDR3 spans 15 amino acids. The CDR3 protein is CSARDPDSPNQPQHF. The CDR3, as DNA: TGCAGTGCTAGAGATCCGGACAGCCCAAATCAGCCCCAGCATTTT.

The chain employs TRBV7-4 and TRBJ2-7; D gene ambiguous. Germline CDR1 is SGHVT and CDR2 is SQSDAQ. The ends were cut back, 3 bases at V and 4 bases at J, with 13 bases in the middle. There are 14 residues in the CDR3. The CDR3 region has the DNA TGTGCCAGCAGCTTGGGTAGAGAAGATTACGAGCAGTACTTC. This encodes CASSLGREDYEQYF. The variable domain in full, completed from reference TRBV7-4 and TRBJ2-7, reads GAGVSQSPRYKVAKRGRDVALRCDSISGHVTLYWYRQTLGQGSEVLTYSQSDAQRDKSGRPSGRFSAERPERSVSTLKIQRTEQGDSAVYLCASSLGREDYEQYFGPGTRLTVT.

The rearrangement uses TRBV4-3 and TRBJ2-1, with 10 positions matching TRBD1. The CDR3 loop spans 17 amino acids. CDR1 is LGHNA and CDR2 is YSLEER in the germline V gene. V was clipped by 1 base and J by 4 bases; unmatched bases: 7. The CDR3 loop is CASSQVWLGQGYNEQFF. DNA of the CDR3: TGCGCCAGCAGCCAAGTATGGCTGGGACAGGGGTACAATGAGCAGTTCTTC.

The chain combines TRBV7-8 with TRBJ2-2; no clear D gene. V lost 1 base, J lost 4 bases, and 7 bases lay in between. The germline V gene encodes CDR1 SGHVS and CDR2 FQNEAQ. The CDR3 length is 14 residues. CDR3 nucleotide sequence: TGTGCCAGCAGCTTAGTGACCCGCACCGGGGAGCTGTTTTTT. Translated: CASSLVTRTGELFF.

This clonotype was detected only a few times. J is TRBJ2-3 and V is TRBV5-1, with D perhaps matching TRBD1 (6 bases). The CDR3 covers 16 residues. V was clipped by 4 bases and J by 3 bases, with 18 bases between them. CDR1 is SGHRS and CDR2 is YFSETQ in the germline V gene. Here the CDR3 DNA reads TGCGCCAGCAGCACCGGACAGACCCCAAGGACAGATACGCAGTATTTT. Protein: CASSTGQTPRTDTQYF. Looking up the rest from reference TRBV5-1 and TRBJ2-3 gives the full variable domain: KAGVTQTPRYLIKTRGQQVTLSCSPISGHRSVSWYQQTPGQGLQFLFEYFSETQRNKGNFPGRFSGRQFSNSRSEMNVSTLELGDSALYLCASSTGQTPRTDTQYFGPGTRLTVL.

In this sample, this clonotype turned up a few times. CDR3 nucleotide sequence: TGTGCCAGCAGCTTTTCCGGGGGGGTAGCCAAAAACATTCAGTACTTC. It translates to CASSFSGGVAKNIQYF. This chain joins TRBV7-9 and TRBJ2-4; 8 bases align to TRBD2. V was clipped by 3 bases and J by 0 bases; unmatched bases: 4. Looked up from germline, CDR1 is SEHNR and CDR2 is FQNEAQ (reference sequence). The CDR3 is 16 residues long.

The chain joins TRBV2 to TRBJ2-1; no definite D call. This CDR3 spans 13 amino acids. The germline V gene encodes CDR1 SNHLY and CDR2 FYNNEI. Trimming cost V 7 bases and J 8 bases, with 15 bases left between them. The CDR3 sequence is CASTTLTDDEQFF. The CDR3 DNA is TGTGCCAGCACCACCCTCACCGACGATGAGCAGTTCTTC.

This clonotype occurred many times. This chain joins TRBV7-9 and TRBJ2-1; 7 nucleotides agree with TRBD1. This CDR3 region has 17 residues. Per germline, CDR1 SEHNR and CDR2 FQNEAQ (reference sequence). Trimming removed 5 bases from V and 4 bases from J; junction bases left unmatched: 14. CDR3 DNA sequence: TGTGCCAGCAGCCCGTACGGGACAGTCAATGGGTACAATGAGCAGTTCTTC. Translation gives CASSPYGTVNGYNEQFF.

This clonotype was observed many times. V and J are TRBV2 and TRBJ2-3, with D possibly being TRBD2 (5 bases). This CDR3 is 16 amino acids long. The ends were cut back, 3 bases at V and 1 base at J, with 14 bases in the middle. Germline CDR1 SNHLY, CDR2 FYNNEI. CDR3 amino acids: CASSDSLGDGTDTQYF. In DNA, the CDR3 is TGTGCCAGCAGTGATTCACTGGGAGACGGCACAGATACGCAGTATTTT.

This clonotype was observed many times. The genes are TRBV12-3 or TRBV12-4 and TRBJ1-3; D is uncertain. This CDR3 is 14 amino acids long. Trimming removed 1 base from V and 2 bases from J, with 6 bases in between. In DNA form, the CDR3 reads TGTGCCAGCAGTTTAGGACTCGCTGGAAACACCATATATTTT. This encodes CASSLGLAGNTIYF.

This clonotype occurred many times. The chain is built from TRBV7-9 and TRBJ2-6, with 9 bases that match TRBD1. Germline V gene lookup returns CDR1 SEHNR and CDR2 FQNEAQ (reference sequence). This CDR3 has 16 amino acids. V was clipped by 5 bases and J by 3 bases; unmatched bases: 5. CDR3 residues: CASSPRTGVGANVLTF. Here the CDR3 DNA reads TGTGCCAGCAGCCCCCGGACAGGGGTTGGGGCCAACGTCCTGACTTTC.

For this clonotype: This may stem from a read error, because a much larger clone lies one nucleotide away. The J gene is TRBJ1-3, the V gene TRBV7-8; D uncertain. This CDR3 comprises 15 residues. Germline CDR1 reads SGHVS; CDR2 reads FQNEAQ. V dropped 1 base and J dropped 4 bases, with 11 bases sitting between them. CDR3 sequence reads: CASSLEHKLGNTIYF. The CDR3 DNA sequence: TGTGCCAGCAGCTTAGAGCACAAACTCGGAAACACCATATATTTT.

This clonotype appeared many times. DNA for the CDR3: TGTGCCAGCAGTTTTGGCATTGGAGAGACCCAGTACTTC. Encoded protein: CASSFGIGETQYF. This sequence joins TRBV12-3 or TRBV12-4 and TRBJ2-5; D uncertain. The V end was cut by 3 bases, the J end by 4 bases, with 9 bases between. CDR3 length equals 13 residues.

This clonotype was picked up a small number of times. The V call is TRBV29-1, the J call TRBJ2-3, with D perhaps matching TRBD1 or TRBD2 (5 bases each). CDR3 size: 16 residues. Germline CDR1 reads SQVTM; CDR2 reads ANQGSEA. The V end lost 4 bases, the J end lost 0 bases, and 17 bases lay between the germline ends. CDR3 in amino acids: CSVAGTTLTSTDTQYF. The CDR3 DNA reads as TGCAGCGTTGCCGGGACCACCCTTACTAGCACAGATACGCAGTATTTT.

This clonotype was recorded at least ten times. This chain links TRBV12-3 or TRBV12-4 with TRBJ2-7; D unclear. V lost 3 bases, J lost 2 bases, and 5 bases lay in between. The CDR3 runs to 12 residues. The CDR3 loop reads CASSFAAYEQYF. The CDR3 bases are TGTGCCAGCAGTTTTGCAGCCTACGAGCAGTACTTC.

V gene TRBV29-1 combines with J gene TRBJ1-2; 11 bases fit TRBD1. This CDR3 contains 13 residues. The trim removed 0 bases at V and 7 bases at J, leaving 1 base unmatched. Germline CDR1 is SQVTM and CDR2 is ANQGSEA. CDR3 in DNA: TGCAGCGTTGAAGAGGGGACAGGGGGTGGCTACACCTTC. Its protein product is CSVEEGTGGGYTF.

This clonotype was counted ten times or more. The chain employs TRBV7-9 and TRBJ2-3; D remains ambiguous. V was shortened by 4 bases and J by 0 bases, with 14 bases between the two germline ends. Germline loops: CDR1 SEHNR, CDR2 FQNEAQ (reference sequence). This CDR3 has 16 residues. DNA of the CDR3: TGTGCCAGCAGCTATTATTTCCAGTCTAGCACAGATACGCAGTATTTT. This codes for CASSYYFQSSTDTQYF.

This clonotype was found a few times. The rearrangement uses TRBV4-3 and TRBJ1-1; D is uncertain. The germline CDR1 and CDR2 sequences are LGHNA and YSLEER. V was pared by 1 base and J by 5 bases, with 8 bases between. The CDR3 covers 13 residues. This CDR3 reads CASSQAPVTEAFF. The CDR3 nucleotides are TGCGCCAGCAGCCAAGCGCCAGTTACTGAAGCTTTCTTT.

This clonotype was observed at least ten times. This chain connects TRBV20-1 to TRBJ2-7; D unresolved. CDR1 and CDR2 (germline): DFQATT, SNEGSKA (reference sequence). The ends were cut back, 5 bases at V and 6 bases at J, with 23 bases in the middle. This CDR3 comprises 15 residues. The CDR3 loop is CSAAPRTVVLGEQYF. Written as DNA, the CDR3 is TGCAGTGCTGCCCCCCGGACGGTTGTACTGGGCGAGCAGTACTTC.

This clonotype was detected many times. This chain joins TRBV7-8 and TRBJ1-5; 10 positions match TRBD1. The CDR3 length is 17 residues. V trimming: 0 bases; J trimming: 7 bases; junction bases outside the gene matches: 9. Germline V gene data show CDR1 as SGHVS and CDR2 as FQNEAQ. CDR3 DNA: TGTGCCAGCAGCTTAGCTTTGGCGACAGGGGGCGACCAGCCCCAGCATTTT. This codes for CASSLALATGGDQPQHF.

The CDR3 nucleotides are TGCAGTGCTAGGCCCGACAGGGTTAATTCACCCCTCCACTTT. It is translated as CSARPDRVNSPLHF. The rearrangement links TRBV20-1 to TRBJ1-6; TRBD1 matches 7 bases. CDR1 DFQATT and CDR2 SNEGSKA come from the germline V gene (reference sequence). CDR3 size: 14 residues. Trimming cost V 3 bases and J 6 bases; bases outside gene matches: 5.